This TCR beta chain was retrieved from a study of cytomegalovirus exposure and HLA in healthy donors. This CDR3 is 11 amino acids long. V lost 5 bases and J lost 8, with 7 bases in between. Germline CDR1 and CDR2: SEHNR and FQNEAQ (reference sequence). Method: immunoSEQ multiplex PCR; TCRdb's copy keeps in-frame clones and lacks some. Among about 130,000 clones listed, 85% to 90% were seen once. For this clone: Its antigen is as yet unknown.

The study's findings and limits: Reports credit the classifier with highly specific, highly sensitive diagnosis of cytomegalovirus status. Overall, some 160 TCR beta chains were annotated as cytomegalovirus-associated. Testing in vitro showed a few CMV-associated chains specific for CMV antigens.

Sequenced input: PBMCs. The J gene is TRBJ2-1, the V gene TRBV7-9; no definite D call. The sequence was obtained from a man aged 30 to 39 in good health and CMV-seronegative. CDR3 in DNA: TGTGCCAGCAGCCCCGGAGATGAGCAGTTCTTC. This sequence encodes CASSPGDEQFF.